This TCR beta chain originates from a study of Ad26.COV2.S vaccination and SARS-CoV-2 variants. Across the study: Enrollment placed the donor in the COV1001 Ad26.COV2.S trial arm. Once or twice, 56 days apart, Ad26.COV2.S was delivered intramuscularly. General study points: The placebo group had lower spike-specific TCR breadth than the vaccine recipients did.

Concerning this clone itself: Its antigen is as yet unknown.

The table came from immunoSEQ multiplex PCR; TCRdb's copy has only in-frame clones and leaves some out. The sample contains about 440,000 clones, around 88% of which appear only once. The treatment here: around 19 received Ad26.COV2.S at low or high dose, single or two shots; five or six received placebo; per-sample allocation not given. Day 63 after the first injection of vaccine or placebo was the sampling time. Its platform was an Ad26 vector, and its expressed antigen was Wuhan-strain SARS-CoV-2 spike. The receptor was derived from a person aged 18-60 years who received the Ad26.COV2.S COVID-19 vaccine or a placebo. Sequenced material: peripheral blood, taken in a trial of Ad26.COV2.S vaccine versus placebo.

As DNA, the CDR3 is TGCGCCAGCAGCTTCGTCCCGCTTTCCTCTACGCAGGGTAAAGGCACAGATACGCAGTATTTT. Translating it yields CASSFVPLSSTQGKGTDTQYF. The chain employs TRBV5-1 and TRBJ2-3, with D possibly matching TRBD1 (5 bases). This CDR3 region has 21 residues. The germline CDR1 and CDR2 sequences are SGHRS and YFSETQ. Deletions cut 2 bases from V and 1 base from J, with 29 bases between.